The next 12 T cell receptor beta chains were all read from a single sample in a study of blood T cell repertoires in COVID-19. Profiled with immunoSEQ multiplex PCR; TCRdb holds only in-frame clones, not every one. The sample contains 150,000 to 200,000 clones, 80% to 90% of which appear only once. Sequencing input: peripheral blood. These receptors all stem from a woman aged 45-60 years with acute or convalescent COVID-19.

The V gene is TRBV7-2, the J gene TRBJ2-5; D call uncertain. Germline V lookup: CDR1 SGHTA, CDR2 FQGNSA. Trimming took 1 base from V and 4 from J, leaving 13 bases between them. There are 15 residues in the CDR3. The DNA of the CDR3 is TGTGCCAGCAGCTTAGAGTGGCTAGATCGAGAGACCCAGTACTTC. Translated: CASSLEWLDRETQYF.

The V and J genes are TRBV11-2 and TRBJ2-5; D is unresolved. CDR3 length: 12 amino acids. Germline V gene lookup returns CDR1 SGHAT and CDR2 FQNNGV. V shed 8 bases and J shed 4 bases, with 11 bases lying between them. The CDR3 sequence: CASEVLGETQYF. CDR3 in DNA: TGTGCCAGCGAGGTTCTCGGAGAGACCCAGTACTTC.

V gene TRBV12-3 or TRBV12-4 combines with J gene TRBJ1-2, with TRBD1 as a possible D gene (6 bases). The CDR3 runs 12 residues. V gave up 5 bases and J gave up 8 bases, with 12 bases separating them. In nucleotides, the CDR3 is TGTGCCAGCAGTAGCGCAGGGGTCGGCTACACCTTC. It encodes CASSSAGVGYTF.

CDR3 nucleotide sequence: TGTGCCAGCAGCTCTCCGGGACAGGGGCGCAGGACTGAAGCTTTCTTT. Amino acid sequence: CASSSPGQGRRTEAFF. The chain uses TRBV5-5 and TRBJ1-1; 10 bases are a match to TRBD1. V trimming: 3 bases; J trimming: 5 bases; junction bases outside the gene matches: 10. This CDR3 has 16 amino acids. CDR1 and CDR2 (germline): SGHKS, YYEKEE (reference sequence).

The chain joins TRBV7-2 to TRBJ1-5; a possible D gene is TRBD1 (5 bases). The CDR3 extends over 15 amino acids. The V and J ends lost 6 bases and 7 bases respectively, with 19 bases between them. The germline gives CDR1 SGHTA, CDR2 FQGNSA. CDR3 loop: CASSQRAGFKQPQHF. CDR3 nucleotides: TGTGCCAGCAGTCAAAGGGCAGGGTTCAAACAGCCCCAGCATTTT.

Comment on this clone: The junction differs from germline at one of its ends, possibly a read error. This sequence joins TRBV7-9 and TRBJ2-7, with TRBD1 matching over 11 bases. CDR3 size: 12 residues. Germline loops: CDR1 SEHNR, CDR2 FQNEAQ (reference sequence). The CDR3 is CASSLPPGQGVF. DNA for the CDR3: TGTGCCAGCAGCTTACCGCCGGGACAGGGGGTTTTC.

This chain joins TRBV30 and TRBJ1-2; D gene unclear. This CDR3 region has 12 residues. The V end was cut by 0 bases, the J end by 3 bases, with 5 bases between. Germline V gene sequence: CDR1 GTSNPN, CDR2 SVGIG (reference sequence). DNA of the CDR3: TGTGCCTGGAGTGTAAACTACTATGGCTACACCTTC. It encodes CAWSVNYYGYTF.

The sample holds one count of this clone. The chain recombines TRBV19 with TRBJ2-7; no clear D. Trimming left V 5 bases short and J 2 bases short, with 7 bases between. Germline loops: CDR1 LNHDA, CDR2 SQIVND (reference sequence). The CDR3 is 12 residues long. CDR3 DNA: TGTGCCAGTAGTGCTTCGGCCTACGAGCAGTACTTC. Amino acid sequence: CASSASAYEQYF.

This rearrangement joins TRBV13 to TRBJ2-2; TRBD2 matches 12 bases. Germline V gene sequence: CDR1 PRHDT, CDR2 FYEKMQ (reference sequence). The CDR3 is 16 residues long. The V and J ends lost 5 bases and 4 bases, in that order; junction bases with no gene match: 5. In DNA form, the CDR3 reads TGTGCCAGCAGCCAACTAGCGGGGGGTATCACCGGGGAGCTGTTTTTT. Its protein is CASSQLAGGITGELFF.

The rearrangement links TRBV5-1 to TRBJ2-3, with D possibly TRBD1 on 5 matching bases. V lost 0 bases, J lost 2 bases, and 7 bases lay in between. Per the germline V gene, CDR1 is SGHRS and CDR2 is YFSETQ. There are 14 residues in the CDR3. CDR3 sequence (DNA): TGCGCCAGCAGCTTGGACAGGCCCACAGATACGCAGTATTTT. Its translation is CASSLDRPTDTQYF.

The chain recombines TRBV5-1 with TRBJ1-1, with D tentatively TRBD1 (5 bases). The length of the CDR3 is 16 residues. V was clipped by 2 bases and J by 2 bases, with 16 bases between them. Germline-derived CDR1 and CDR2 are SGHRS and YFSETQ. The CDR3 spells CASSFGQSGVNTEAFF. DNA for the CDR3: TGCGCCAGCAGCTTCGGTCAATCGGGGGTCAACACTGAAGCTTTCTTT.

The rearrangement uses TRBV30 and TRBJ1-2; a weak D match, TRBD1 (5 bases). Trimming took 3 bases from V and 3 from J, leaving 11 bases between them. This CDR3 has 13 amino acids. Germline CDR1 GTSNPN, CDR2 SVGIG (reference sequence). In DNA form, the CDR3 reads TGTGCCTGGAGAGATCGGGGGGACTATGGCTACACCTTC. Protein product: CAWRDRGDYGYTF.